This TCR beta chain emerged from a study of T cells after yellow fever vaccination. Conversion of TCR transcripts into cDNA relied on 5'RACE template switching, which added a universal primer site and UMIs. TCRdb itself ran the 5' RACE reads through MiXCR, one entry per CDR3 protein. Of over 110,000 distinct CDR3 sequences listed, about 8% are singletons. This clonotype was seen repeatedly, ten times or more. This CDR3 contains 16 residues. Germline CDR1 DFQATT, CDR2 SNEGSKA (reference sequence). Trimming stripped 4 bases from V and 0 bases from J, with 18 bases between. The receptor's source is a young man who received the YFV17D yellow fever vaccine. The chain uses TRBV20-1 and TRBJ1-1; maybe TRBD1 (6 bases). Sample: CD4+ T cells sorted from PBMCs, taken 5 days after the yellow fever booster vaccination. CDR3 region: CSAIEGGGLMNTEAFF. DNA for the CDR3: TGCAGTGCTATTGAGGGGGGCGGCCTGATGAACACTGAAGCTTTCTTT.